The sequence of this T cell receptor beta chain was determined in a study of cytomegalovirus exposure and HLA in healthy donors. V was pared by 5 bases and J by 2 bases, with 13 bases between. Germline-derived CDR1 and CDR2 are SEHNR and FQNEAQ (reference sequence). This CDR3 has 15 amino acids. This clone showed up just once. Its cognate antigen is unknown. Overall study results and limits: Immune exposure information comprised only CMV serostatus. Researchers counted over 150 TCR beta chains as cytomegalovirus-associated. One variant, a missense change in DCLRE1C, was linked in a later analysis to TCR beta V- and J-gene trimming. HLA alleles showed associations with roughly 17,000 TCR beta sequences in a later analysis, at a 0.05 false discovery rate.

A multiplex PCR was run with 60 Vbeta primers and 13 Jbeta primers. The assay was immunoSEQ multiplex PCR, and TCRdb's table has in-frame clones only and misses some. The table includes approximately 100,000 clones, roughly 76% detected once. The rearrangement joins TRBV7-9 to TRBJ1-5; D not resolved. The receptor's source is a man aged 40-49 years in good health and CMV-seronegative. Specimen: PBMCs. The DNA of the CDR3 is TGTGCCAGCAGCCCCTCCGGGTTAGGCAATCAGCCCCAGCATTTT. Translating gives CASSPSGLGNQPQHF. Variable domain in full (rest from reference TRBV7-9 and TRBJ1-5): DTGVSQNPRHKITKRGQNVTFRCDPISEHNRLYWYRQTLGQGPEFLTYFQNEAQLEKSRLLSDRFSAERPKGSFSTLEIQRTEQGDSAMYLCASSPSGLGNQPQHFGDGTRLSIL.